The rows below give T cell receptor beta chains drawn from one sample of a study of T cells in Graves' hyperthyroidism and ophthalmopathy. MiXCR, applied by TCRdb to the multiplex PCR reads, yields one record per CDR3 protein. Here the sample spans roughly 380,000 distinct CDR3 sequences, about 18% being singletons. The sequencing input was blood. These receptors came from a young woman with Graves' hyperthyroidism. Both conserved end residues are part of each CDR3. A D gene is named only where the DNA matches it firmly. Clone sizes are given selectively: once, few, many, or a class where the clone is expanded.

abundance: many; d_gene: .; j_gene: TRBJ2-7; v_gene: TRBV7-3; CDR3nt: TGTGCCAGCAGCTTGGAAGGGGGGGCTACCTACGAGCAGTACTTC; CDR3aa: CASSLEGGATYEQYF
abundance: many; d_gene: TRBD1; j_gene: TRBJ1-2; v_gene: TRBV6-1; CDR3nt: TGTGCCAGCAGGGCGACAGGGATCTATGGCTACACCTTC; CDR3aa: CASRATGIYGYTF
abundance: many; d_gene: .; j_gene: TRBJ1-5; v_gene: TRBV11-2; CDR3nt: TGTGCCAGCAGCTTAGGTCGACAGATCCTTAGCAATCAGCCCCAGCATTTT; CDR3aa: CASSLGRQILSNQPQHF
abundance: many; d_gene: TRBD1; j_gene: TRBJ2-2; v_gene: TRBV29-1; CDR3nt: TGCAGCGTTGCCGGGACAGGGGAATTGAACACCGGGGAGCTGTTTTTT; CDR3aa: CSVAGTGELNTGELFF
abundance: many; d_gene: .; j_gene: TRBJ1-3; v_gene: TRBV12-3/TRBV12-4; CDR3nt: TGTGCCAGCAGTTTACAGGGTGGAAGCTCTGGAAACACCATATATTTT; CDR3aa: CASSLQGGSSGNTIYF
abundance: once; d_gene: .; j_gene: TRBJ2-5; v_gene: TRBV12-3/TRBV12-4; CDR3nt: TGTGCCAGCGGCCGGGTTGGGGAGACCCAGTACTTC; CDR3aa: CASGRVGETQYF
abundance: many; d_gene: .; j_gene: TRBJ1-6; v_gene: TRBV6-1; CDR3nt: TGTGCCAGCAGTGACCGGGAACCGGTGTCACCCCTCCACTTT; CDR3aa: CASSDREPVSPLHF
abundance: many; d_gene: TRBD1; j_gene: TRBJ1-2; v_gene: TRBV5-1; CDR3nt: TGCGCCAGCAGCTTGGTTGGGACAGGGGGCCCTGATGGCTACACCTTC; CDR3aa: CASSLVGTGGPDGYTF
abundance: many; d_gene: TRBD2; j_gene: TRBJ2-5; v_gene: TRBV19; CDR3nt: TGTGCCAGTCGCGCGGGGGGTCCCCAAGAGACCCAGTACTTC; CDR3aa: CASRAGGPQETQYF
abundance: few; d_gene: .; j_gene: TRBJ2-7; v_gene: TRBV4-1; CDR3nt: TGCGCCAGCAGCCCCCCCGGGGGTGTTAGCTCCTACGAGCAGTACTTC; CDR3aa: CASSPPGGVSSYEQYF
abundance: few; d_gene: .; j_gene: TRBJ1-5; v_gene: TRBV10-1; CDR3nt: TGCGCCGGTAGCAATCAGCCCCAGCATTTT; CDR3aa: CAGSNQPQHF
abundance: many; d_gene: .; j_gene: TRBJ2-7; v_gene: TRBV7-9; CDR3nt: TGTGCCAGCAGCCCCAGTGCGTCGCGATACGAGCAGTACTTC; CDR3aa: CASSPSASRYEQYF
abundance: many; d_gene: .; j_gene: TRBJ1-2; v_gene: TRBV2; CDR3nt: TGTGCCAGCAGCCGAGGGAGGGGCAGGGGCTATGGCTACACCTTC; CDR3aa: CASSRGRGRGYGYTF
abundance: few; d_gene: TRBD2; j_gene: TRBJ2-5; v_gene: TRBV20-1; CDR3nt: TGCAGCGCTATAGCGGGGGGGGGATTTAGGAGCGAGACCCAGTACTTC; CDR3aa: CSAIAGGGFRSETQYF
abundance: many; d_gene: .; j_gene: TRBJ2-5; v_gene: TRBV5-1; CDR3nt: TGCGCCAGCAGCTTGGCGACCTCTAGGGAGACCCAGTACTTC; CDR3aa: CASSLATSRETQYF
abundance: many; d_gene: .; j_gene: TRBJ1-1; v_gene: TRBV28; CDR3nt: TGTGCCAGCAGTTTAGGGTATTATCAGACTGAAGCTTTCTTT; CDR3aa: CASSLGYYQTEAFF
abundance: .; d_gene: TRBD2; j_gene: TRBJ2-3; v_gene: TRBV9; CDR3nt: TGTGCCAGCAGCCCCGGACTAGCTCGGGACACGCAGTATTTT; CDR3aa: CASSPGLARDTQYF
abundance: many; d_gene: .; j_gene: TRBJ2-5; v_gene: TRBV6-1; CDR3nt: TGTGCCAGCAGTGAATTGTCCTTATGGCAGGGGACCCAGTACTTC; CDR3aa: CASSELSLWQGTQYF
abundance: many; d_gene: .; j_gene: TRBJ1-1; v_gene: TRBV20-1; CDR3nt: TGCAGTGCTAGAGGGGGGGACACTGAAGCTTTCTTT; CDR3aa: CSARGGDTEAFF
abundance: many; d_gene: .; j_gene: TRBJ1-2; v_gene: TRBV12-3/TRBV12-4; CDR3nt: TGTGCCAGCAGTTTAGACGGGAACTATGGCTACACCTTC; CDR3aa: CASSLDGNYGYTF
abundance: many; d_gene: TRBD1; j_gene: TRBJ1-1; v_gene: TRBV20-1; CDR3nt: TGCAGTGCTACAACCGGGACAGGGGGATCCCAAGCTTTCTTT; CDR3aa: CSATTGTGGSQAFF
abundance: many; d_gene: TRBD1; j_gene: TRBJ1-5; v_gene: TRBV15; CDR3nt: TGTGCCACCAGCCGAATACTCACAACAGGGGACCAGCCCCAGCATTTT; CDR3aa: CATSRILTTGDQPQHF
abundance: many; d_gene: .; j_gene: TRBJ1-2; v_gene: TRBV6-1; CDR3nt: TGTGCCAGCAGGAGGGGTACCTATGGCTACACCTTC; CDR3aa: CASRRGTYGYTF
abundance: many; d_gene: .; j_gene: TRBJ1-1; v_gene: TRBV20-1; CDR3nt: TGCAGTGCTAGACAAACCAGCACTGAAGCTTTCTTT; CDR3aa: CSARQTSTEAFF
abundance: many; d_gene: .; j_gene: TRBJ1-1; v_gene: TRBV12-3/TRBV12-4; CDR3nt: TGTGCCAGCAACATCAGGTCGGGTTTTGGCACTGAAGCTTTCTTT; CDR3aa: CASNIRSGFGTEAFF
abundance: many; d_gene: .; j_gene: TRBJ1-2; v_gene: TRBV13; CDR3nt: TGTGCCAGCAGCTTACGGGGTACAGATGATTATGGCTACACCTTC; CDR3aa: CASSLRGTDDYGYTF
abundance: few; d_gene: .; j_gene: TRBJ2-2; v_gene: TRBV28; CDR3nt: TGTGCCAGCAAGATTAGAACAGCGCGCACCGGGGAGCTGTTTTTT; CDR3aa: CASKIRTARTGELFF
abundance: many; d_gene: TRBD1; j_gene: TRBJ2-5; v_gene: TRBV24-1; CDR3nt: TGTGCCACCAGTGACCTAAGTGGGACAGGGGCCTTCCAAGAGACCCAGTACTTC; CDR3aa: CATSDLSGTGAFQETQYF
abundance: many; d_gene: .; j_gene: TRBJ1-3; v_gene: TRBV5-1; CDR3nt: TGCGCCAGCAGCCCCGGCGGGACTGGAAACACCATATATTTT; CDR3aa: CASSPGGTGNTIYF
abundance: many; d_gene: TRBD1; j_gene: TRBJ1-1; v_gene: TRBV15; CDR3nt: TGTGCCACCAGCAGACAAACCCCGACAGGGGTAGGGACTGAAGCTTTCTTT; CDR3aa: CATSRQTPTGVGTEAFF
abundance: many; d_gene: .; j_gene: TRBJ2-7; v_gene: TRBV7-7; CDR3nt: TGTGCTAGCAGCCGAGACACTTACCCCTACGAGCAGTACTTC; CDR3aa: CASSRDTYPYEQYF
abundance: many; d_gene: .; j_gene: TRBJ2-7; v_gene: TRBV6-5; CDR3nt: TGTGCCAGCAGTTACCCTTCAGGGGAGCAGTACTTC; CDR3aa: CASSYPSGEQYF
abundance: few; d_gene: .; j_gene: TRBJ2-7; v_gene: TRBV4-1; CDR3nt: TGCGCCAGCAGCCACCCCGAAGTAGGTGAGGCCCGATCCGAGCAGTACTTC; CDR3aa: CASSHPEVGEARSEQYF
abundance: many; d_gene: TRBD1; j_gene: TRBJ2-7; v_gene: TRBV29-1; CDR3nt: TGCAGCGTTCAAACGGGACAGTTTTCCAGCTCCTACGAGCAGTACTTC; CDR3aa: CSVQTGQFSSSYEQYF
abundance: many; d_gene: .; j_gene: TRBJ2-7; v_gene: TRBV18; CDR3nt: TGTGCCAGCTCACCAGGCGAGCAGTACTTC; CDR3aa: CASSPGEQYF
abundance: once; d_gene: TRBD1; j_gene: TRBJ1-1; v_gene: TRBV25-1; CDR3nt: TGTGCCAGCAGTGATTGGACAGGGGGTTACACTGAAGCTTTCTTT; CDR3aa: CASSDWTGGYTEAFF
abundance: many; d_gene: .; j_gene: TRBJ1-2; v_gene: TRBV7-2; CDR3nt: TGTGCCAGCAGCCACGGCCGAGAAACAAGGAGTTATGGCTACACCTTC; CDR3aa: CASSHGRETRSYGYTF
abundance: .; d_gene: .; j_gene: TRBJ1-1; v_gene: TRBV7-6; CDR3nt: TGTGCCAGCAGCTATTCTTGGGACACTGAAGCTTTCTTT; CDR3aa: CASSYSWDTEAFF
abundance: many; d_gene: .; j_gene: TRBJ1-1; v_gene: TRBV6-2/TRBV6-3; CDR3nt: TGTGCCAGCACCCCGCCCTCGGGGAACACTGAAGCTTTCTTT; CDR3aa: CASTPPSGNTEAFF
abundance: many; d_gene: .; j_gene: TRBJ1-5; v_gene: TRBV27; CDR3nt: TGTGCCAGCAGTCCTCGTGGGGGGCCTTATAGCAATCAGCCCCAGCATTTT; CDR3aa: CASSPRGGPYSNQPQHF
abundance: many; d_gene: TRBD1; j_gene: TRBJ1-2; v_gene: TRBV30; CDR3nt: TGTGCCTGGACAGGGGGCACCCTTAACTATGGCTACACCTTC; CDR3aa: CAWTGGTLNYGYTF
abundance: .; d_gene: .; j_gene: TRBJ1-3; v_gene: TRBV11-1; CDR3nt: TGTGCCAGCAGCCAGGGAACGGCTCACTCTGGAAACACCATATATTTT; CDR3aa: CASSQGTAHSGNTIYF
abundance: .; d_gene: TRBD1; j_gene: TRBJ1-5; v_gene: TRBV28; CDR3nt: TGTGCCAGCATTTACAGGGGCCACTATAGCAATCAGCCCCAGCATTTT; CDR3aa: CASIYRGHYSNQPQHF
abundance: many; d_gene: .; j_gene: TRBJ2-5; v_gene: TRBV18; CDR3nt: TGTGCCAGCTCGCGACAGTACCAAGAGACCCAGTACTTC; CDR3aa: CASSRQYQETQYF
abundance: .; d_gene: TRBD1; j_gene: TRBJ1-1; v_gene: TRBV3-1; CDR3nt: TGTGCCAGCAGCCCTCAGCCGACAGGGGGGACTGAAGCTTTCTTT; CDR3aa: CASSPQPTGGTEAFF
abundance: once; d_gene: TRBD1; j_gene: TRBJ1-2; v_gene: TRBV6-1; CDR3nt: TGTGCCAGCATCAGGGACAGGGGTGGCTACACCTTC; CDR3aa: CASIRDRGGYTF
abundance: .; d_gene: .; j_gene: TRBJ1-1; v_gene: TRBV7-9; CDR3nt: TGTGCCAGGAGCTTAGCCGGCCCGGGAGGATTTGAAGCTTTCTTT; CDR3aa: CARSLAGPGGFEAFF